This T cell receptor beta chain was profiled in a study of blood T cell repertoires in COVID-19. Study details: The samples span acute and convalescent COVID-19 from the United States, Italy and Spain.

In the original processing: Nucleated cell counts were estimated from reference gene primer amplification. Only in-frame clones appear in the TCRdb table, and some are missing; sequencing was by immunoSEQ multiplex PCR. That table gives V, J and clone size, and the DNA gave D and trimming. The table records approximately 100,000 clones, 69% of them present only once. This TCR derives from a man at least 80 years old with acute or convalescent COVID-19. The sequenced sample was peripheral blood.

The CDR3 protein is CASVSNSKPGGGTYEQYF. The CDR3 region has the DNA TGCGCCAGCGTGAGCAATTCGAAACCAGGGGGCGGAACCTACGAGCAGTACTTC. The chain links TRBV4-3 to TRBJ2-7; TRBD1 aligns across 8 bases. CDR3 length equals 18 residues. The V gene end was trimmed by 8 bases and the J gene end by 2 bases; junction bases not matched to a gene: 20. Germline CDR1 and CDR2: LGHNA and YSLEER.